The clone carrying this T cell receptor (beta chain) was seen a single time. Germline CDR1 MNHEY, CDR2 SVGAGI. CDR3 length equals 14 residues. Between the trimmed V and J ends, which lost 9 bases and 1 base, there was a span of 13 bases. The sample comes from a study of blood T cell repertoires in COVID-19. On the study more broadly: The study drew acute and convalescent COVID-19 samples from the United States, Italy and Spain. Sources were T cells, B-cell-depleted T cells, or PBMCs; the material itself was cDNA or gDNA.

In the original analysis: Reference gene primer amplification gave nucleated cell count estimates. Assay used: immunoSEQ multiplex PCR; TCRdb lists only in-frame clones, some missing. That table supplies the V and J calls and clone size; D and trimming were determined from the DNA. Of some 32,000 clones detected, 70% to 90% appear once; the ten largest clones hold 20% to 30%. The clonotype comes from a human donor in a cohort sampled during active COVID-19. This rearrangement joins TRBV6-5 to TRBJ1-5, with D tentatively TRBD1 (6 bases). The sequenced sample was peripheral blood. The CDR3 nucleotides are TGTGCCAGTTGGGGGGGCGCGAGCAATCAGCCCCAGCATTTT. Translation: CASWGGASNQPQHF.